The next 20 T cell receptor beta chains were all read from a single sample in a study of blood T cell repertoires in COVID-19. Clones were sequenced by immunoSEQ multiplex PCR, and TCRdb holds only the in-frame ones, with some missing. The data contain approximately 230,000 clones, about nine tenths of them seen just once; the ten biggest clones take up about 2.2%. Material: peripheral blood. These receptors all stem from a man aged 30-40 years who had recovered from COVID-19.

This chain joins TRBV7-8 and TRBJ2-2, with TRBD1 as a possible D gene (7 bases). V lost 4 bases to trimming and J lost 4 bases, with 13 bases between them. CDR3 size: 15 residues. The germline V gene has CDR1 SGHVS and CDR2 FQNEAQ. The CDR3 DNA is TGTGCCAGCAGCTATACCCAGGGGGGCACCGGGGAGCTGTTTTTT. Its protein product is CASSYTQGGTGELFF.

The rearrangement links TRBV21-1 to TRBJ2-5; the D call of TRBD1 is as the table states it, not checked on the DNA. TRBV21-1 counts as a pseudogene. The CDR3 consists of 14 residues. In DNA form, the CDR3 reads TGTGCCAGCAGCAAGGGACAGGCCCAAGAGACCCAGTACTTC. Protein: CASSKGQAQETQYF.

The chain has TRBV5-4 and TRBJ2-2; TRBD1 agrees at 7 bases. This CDR3 contains 15 residues. J lost 6 bases, V lost 4 bases, and 9 bases had no gene match. CDR1 is SGHNT, CDR2 YYREEE, per germline (reference sequence). The CDR3 is CASSPPTGMAGELFF. The DNA for the CDR3 is TGTGCCAGCAGCCCCCCGACAGGGATGGCCGGGGAGCTGTTTTTT.

This chain uses TRBV6-2 or TRBV6-3 with TRBJ1-4, with D possibly TRBD1 on 6 matching bases. This CDR3 is built from 13 residues. Trimming removed 6 bases from V and 8 bases from J, with 13 bases in between. Germline lookup yields CDR1 MNHEY and CDR2 SVGEGT. For the CDR3, the DNA is TGTGCCAGCAGCCTGAGGGGGGGGGAAAAACTGTTTTTT. Translating gives CASSLRGGEKLFF.

The CDR3 sequence: CASSKVWHRGSGELFF. Written as DNA, the CDR3 is TGTGCCAGCAGCAAAGTTTGGCATCGGGGGAGCGGGGAGCTGTTTTTT. The chain couples TRBV21-1 to TRBJ2-2; the table's D call of TRBD2 was not tested on the DNA. TRBV21-1 is tagged as a pseudogene. This CDR3 contains 16 residues.

The chain links TRBV3-1 (or the pseudogene TRBV3-2) to TRBJ2-7, with a possible D match to TRBD2 (5 bases). The germline CDR1 and CDR2 sequences are LGHDT and YNNKEL (reference sequence). The V end was cut by 8 bases, the J end by 5 bases, with 10 bases between. This CDR3 is built from 11 residues. The CDR3 sequence is CASGEYNEQYF. The CDR3 region has the DNA TGTGCCAGCGGGGAGTACAACGAGCAGTACTTC.

J is TRBJ1-4 and V is TRBV5-1; 9 nucleotides match TRBD1. The CDR3 spans 19 residues. The junction had 9 bases not matched to a gene; V was cut back by 0 bases and J by 0 bases. Germline V gene data show CDR1 as SGHRS and CDR2 as YFSETQ. DNA of the CDR3: TGCGCCAGCAGCTTGGCGGGACAGGGTCGCTCTGCAACTAATGAAAAACTGTTTTTT. This codes for CASSLAGQGRSATNEKLFF.

This clone occurred a few times. This chain uses TRBV27 with TRBJ1-2; the D gene is possibly TRBD1 (5 bases). Germline V gives CDR1 MNHEY, CDR2 SMNVEV (reference sequence). Deletions cut 5 bases from V and 4 bases from J, with 14 bases between. This CDR3 comprises 14 residues. The CDR3 DNA sequence: TGTGCCAGCAGTCCGCGGGGCACAACCTATGGCTACACCTTC. It specifies CASSPRGTTYGYTF.

This clone came up once. The chain uses TRBV3-1 (or the pseudogene TRBV3-2) and TRBJ2-3; weak D call: TRBD1 (6 bases). V was trimmed by 0 bases and J by 1 base, leaving 17 bases between them. The CDR3 totals 18 residues. Per germline, CDR1 LGHDT and CDR2 YNNKEL (reference sequence). CDR3 DNA: TGTGCCAGCAGCCAAGATCGCAGGGGTAGGTGGGGCACAGATACGCAGTATTTT. Translated: CASSQDRRGRWGTDTQYF.

This chain links TRBV23-1 with TRBJ2-3; D call uncertain. TRBV23-1 is annotated as an ORF whose role is uncertain. V lost 6 bases and J 6 bases, leaving 7 bases between the germline ends. The CDR3 runs 11 residues. For the CDR3, the DNA is TGCGCCAGCAGCCTTGGCGATACGCAGTATTTT. This sequence encodes CASSLGDTQYF.

DNA for the CDR3: TGTGCCAGCAGGCGTCTTCTTGAAGCTTTCTTT. Translating gives CASRRLLEAFF. The J gene is TRBJ1-1, the V gene TRBV6-5; D remains unclear. CDR3 length: 11 amino acids. V lost 6 bases, J lost 7 bases, and 9 bases lay in between. Germline CDR1 is MNHEY and CDR2 is SVGAGI.

The chain uses TRBV29-1 and TRBJ2-7, with TRBD2 as a possible D gene (5 bases). The germline CDR1 and CDR2 sequences are SQVTM and ANQGSEA. The CDR3 is 13 residues long. V lost 6 bases to trimming and J lost 3 bases, with 15 bases between them. The CDR3 spells CSVLNLEGYEQYF. CDR3 nucleotides: TGCAGCGTGCTGAACTTAGAGGGCTACGAGCAGTACTTC.

V and J are TRBV6-5 and TRBJ1-3; no firm D call. CDR1 is MNHEY, CDR2 SVGAGI, per germline. The CDR3 length is 12 residues. Trimming removed 7 bases from V and 3 bases from J, with 7 bases in between. CDR3 coding DNA: TGTGCCAGCACCAACAGTGGAAACACCATATATTTT. The encoded protein is CASTNSGNTIYF.

The V and J genes are TRBV7-2 and TRBJ1-3; unclear D gene. The ends were cut back, 3 bases at V and 2 bases at J, with 8 bases in the middle. Germline CDR1 SGHTA, CDR2 FQGNSA. CDR3 size: 14 residues. The CDR3 DNA follows: TGTGCCAGCAGCTTGAGAGGAGCTGGAAACACCATATATTTT. Protein sequence: CASSLRGAGNTIYF.

V is TRBV18 and J is TRBJ2-7; no firm D call. CDR1 and CDR2 (germline): KGHSH, LQKENI. The CDR3 is made up of 15 amino acids. Trimming removed 5 bases at V and 0 bases at J, with 14 bases between. In DNA, the CDR3 is TGTGCCAGCTCAGCTCCCGGCCCGGGCTCCTACGAGCAGTACTTC. It is translated as CASSAPGPGSYEQYF.

The chain links TRBV7-8 to TRBJ2-3, with D unclear. The CDR3 is made up of 12 amino acids. Deletions cut 5 bases from V and 2 bases from J, with 5 bases between. The germline V gene encodes CDR1 SGHVS and CDR2 FQNEAQ. The CDR3 bases are TGTGCCAGCAGCCTCTCCACAGATACGCAGTATTTT. Translated: CASSLSTDTQYF.

The chain joins TRBV7-2 to TRBJ2-1; D gene uncertain. V lost 5 bases and J 3 bases, leaving 11 bases between the germline ends. CDR3 length equals 14 residues. Looked up from germline, CDR1 is SGHTA and CDR2 is FQGNSA. The CDR3, as DNA: TGTGCCAGCAGCCCCACCGGTTACTACAATGAGCAGTTCTTC. The encoded protein is CASSPTGYYNEQFF.

The genes are TRBV6-4 and TRBJ2-1; 15 nucleotides match TRBD2. The CDR3 loop spans 15 amino acids. Germline V gene sequence: CDR1 MRHNA, CDR2 SNTAGT. J was trimmed by 8 bases and V by 6 bases; bases with no gene match: 5. CDR3 sequence: CASSPGTSGGHEQFF. The CDR3 DNA reads TGTGCCAGCAGCCCCGGGACTAGCGGGGGGCATGAGCAGTTCTTC.

The V gene is TRBV5-1, the J gene TRBJ2-5; 8 bases fit TRBD2. Germline V gene sequence: CDR1 SGHRS, CDR2 YFSETQ. The CDR3 runs to 14 residues. With 5 bases clipped from V and 3 bases from J, the junction kept 6 bases outside the gene matches. CDR3 loop: CASSLTGGKETQYF. The CDR3 bases are TGCGCCAGCAGTCTTACGGGGGGGAAAGAGACCCAGTACTTC.

The chain employs TRBV5-1 and TRBJ1-4; D is perhaps TRBD1 (6 bases). The CDR3 sequence is 15 residues long. Germline CDR1 and CDR2: SGHRS and YFSETQ. The V end lost 0 bases, the J end lost 7 bases, and 13 bases lay between the germline ends. The CDR3 nucleotides are TGCGCCAGCAGCTTGGCCCCAGGGGTGGGTGAAAAACTGTTTTTT. This encodes CASSLAPGVGEKLFF.